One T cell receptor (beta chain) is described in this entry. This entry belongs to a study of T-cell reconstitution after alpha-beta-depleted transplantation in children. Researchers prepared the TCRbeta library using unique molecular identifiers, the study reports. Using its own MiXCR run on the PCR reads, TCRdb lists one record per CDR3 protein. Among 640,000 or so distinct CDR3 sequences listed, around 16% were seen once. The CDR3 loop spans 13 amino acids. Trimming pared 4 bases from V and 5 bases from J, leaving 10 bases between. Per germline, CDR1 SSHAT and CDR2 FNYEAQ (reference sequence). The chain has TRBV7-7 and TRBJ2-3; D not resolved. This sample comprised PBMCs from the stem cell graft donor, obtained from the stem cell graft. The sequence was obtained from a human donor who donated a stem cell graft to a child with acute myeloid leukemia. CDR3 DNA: TGTGCCAGCAGCTACCGGTGGAGAGATACGCAGTATTTT. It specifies CASSYRWRDTQYF.